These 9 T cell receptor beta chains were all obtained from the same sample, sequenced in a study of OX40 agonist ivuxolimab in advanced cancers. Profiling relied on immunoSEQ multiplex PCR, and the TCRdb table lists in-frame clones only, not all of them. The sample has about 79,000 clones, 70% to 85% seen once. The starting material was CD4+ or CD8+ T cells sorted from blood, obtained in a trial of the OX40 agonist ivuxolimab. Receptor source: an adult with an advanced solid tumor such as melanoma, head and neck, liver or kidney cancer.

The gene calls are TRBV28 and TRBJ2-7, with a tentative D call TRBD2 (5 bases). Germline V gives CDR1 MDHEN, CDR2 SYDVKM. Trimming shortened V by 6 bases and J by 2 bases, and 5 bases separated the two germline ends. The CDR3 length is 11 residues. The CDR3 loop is CASRGAYEQYF. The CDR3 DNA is TGTGCCAGCAGGGGAGCCTACGAGCAGTACTTC.

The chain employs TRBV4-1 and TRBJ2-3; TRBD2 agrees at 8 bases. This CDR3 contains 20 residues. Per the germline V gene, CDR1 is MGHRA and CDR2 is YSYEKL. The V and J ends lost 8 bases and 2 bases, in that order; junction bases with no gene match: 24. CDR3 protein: CASATGGLAGLPGITDTQYF. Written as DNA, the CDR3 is TGCGCCAGCGCCACGGGCGGGCTAGCGGGCCTCCCCGGGATCACAGATACGCAGTATTTT.

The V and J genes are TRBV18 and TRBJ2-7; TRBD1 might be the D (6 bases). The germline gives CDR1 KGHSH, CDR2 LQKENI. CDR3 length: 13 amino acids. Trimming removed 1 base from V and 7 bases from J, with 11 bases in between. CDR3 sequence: CASSPRDKAEQYF. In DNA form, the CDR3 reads TGTGCCAGCTCACCACGGGACAAGGCTGAGCAGTACTTC.

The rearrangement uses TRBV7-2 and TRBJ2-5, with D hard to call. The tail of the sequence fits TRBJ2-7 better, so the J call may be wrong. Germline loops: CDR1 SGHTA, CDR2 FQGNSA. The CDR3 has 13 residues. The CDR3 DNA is TGTGCCAGCAGCTCGACCACCCACAGCGAGCAGTACTTC. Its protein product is CASSSTTHSEQYF.

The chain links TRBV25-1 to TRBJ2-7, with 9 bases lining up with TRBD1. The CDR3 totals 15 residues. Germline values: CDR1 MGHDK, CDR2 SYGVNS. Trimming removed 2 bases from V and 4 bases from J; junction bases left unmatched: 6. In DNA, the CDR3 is TGTGCCAGCAGTGAAGGGGACAGGGAACCTTACGAGCAGTACTTC. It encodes CASSEGDREPYEQYF.

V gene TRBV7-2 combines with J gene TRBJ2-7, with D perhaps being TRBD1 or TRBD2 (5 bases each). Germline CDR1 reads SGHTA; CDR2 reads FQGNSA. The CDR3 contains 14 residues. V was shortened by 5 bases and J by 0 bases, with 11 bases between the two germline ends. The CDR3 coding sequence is TGTGCCAGCAGCACGAGGGACGGCTCCTACGAGCAGTACTTC. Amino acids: CASSTRDGSYEQYF.

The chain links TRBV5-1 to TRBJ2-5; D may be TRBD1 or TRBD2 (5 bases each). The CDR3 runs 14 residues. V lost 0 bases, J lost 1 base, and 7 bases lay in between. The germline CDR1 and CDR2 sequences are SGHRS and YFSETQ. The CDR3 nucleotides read TGCGCCAGCAGCTTGGGGGGGTTCCAAGAGACCCAGTACTTC. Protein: CASSLGGFQETQYF.

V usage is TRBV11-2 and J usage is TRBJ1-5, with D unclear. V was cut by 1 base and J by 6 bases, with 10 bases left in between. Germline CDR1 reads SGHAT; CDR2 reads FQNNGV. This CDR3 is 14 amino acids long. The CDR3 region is CASSLGVGSQPQHF. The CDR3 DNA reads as TGTGCCAGCAGCTTAGGCGTGGGATCTCAGCCCCAGCATTTT.

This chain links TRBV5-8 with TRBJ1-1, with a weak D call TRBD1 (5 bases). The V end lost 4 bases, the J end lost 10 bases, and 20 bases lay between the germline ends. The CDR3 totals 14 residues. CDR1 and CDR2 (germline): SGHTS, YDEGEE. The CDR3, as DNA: TGTGCCAGCAGCACCGGGGCTCTACATCGGGGAGCTTTCTTT. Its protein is CASSTGALHRGAFF.